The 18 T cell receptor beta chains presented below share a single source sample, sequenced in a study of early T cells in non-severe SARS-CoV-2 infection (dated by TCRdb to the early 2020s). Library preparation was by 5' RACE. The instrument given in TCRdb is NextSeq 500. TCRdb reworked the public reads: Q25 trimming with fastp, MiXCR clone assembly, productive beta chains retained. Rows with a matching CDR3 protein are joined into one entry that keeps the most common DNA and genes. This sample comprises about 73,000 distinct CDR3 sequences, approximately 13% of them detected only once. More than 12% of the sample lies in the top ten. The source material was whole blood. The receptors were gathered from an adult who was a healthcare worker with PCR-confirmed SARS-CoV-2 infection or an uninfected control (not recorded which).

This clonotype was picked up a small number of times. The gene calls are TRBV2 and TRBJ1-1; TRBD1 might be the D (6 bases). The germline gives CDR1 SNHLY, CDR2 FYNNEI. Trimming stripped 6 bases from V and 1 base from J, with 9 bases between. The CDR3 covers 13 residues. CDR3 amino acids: CASRETGNTEAFF. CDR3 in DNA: TGTGCCAGCAGAGAGACAGGGAACACTGAAGCTTTCTTT.

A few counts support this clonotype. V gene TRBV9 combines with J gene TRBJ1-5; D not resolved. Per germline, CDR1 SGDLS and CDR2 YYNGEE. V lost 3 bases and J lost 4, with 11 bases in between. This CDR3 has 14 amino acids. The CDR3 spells CASSAGGTNQPQHF. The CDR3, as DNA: TGTGCCAGCAGCGCCGGAGGCACTAATCAGCCCCAGCATTTT.

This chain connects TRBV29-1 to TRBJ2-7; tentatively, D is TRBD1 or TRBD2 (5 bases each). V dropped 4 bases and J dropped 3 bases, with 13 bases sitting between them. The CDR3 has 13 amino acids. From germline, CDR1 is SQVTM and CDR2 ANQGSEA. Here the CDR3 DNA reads TGCAGCGTTGTTCGGGACGGCATCTACGAGCAGTACTTC. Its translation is CSVVRDGIYEQYF.

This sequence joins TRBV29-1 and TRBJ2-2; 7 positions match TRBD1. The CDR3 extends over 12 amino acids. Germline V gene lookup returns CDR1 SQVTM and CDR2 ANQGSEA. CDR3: CYAGGLTGELFF. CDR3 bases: TGCTATGCAGGGGGTCTCACCGGGGAGCTGTTTTTT.

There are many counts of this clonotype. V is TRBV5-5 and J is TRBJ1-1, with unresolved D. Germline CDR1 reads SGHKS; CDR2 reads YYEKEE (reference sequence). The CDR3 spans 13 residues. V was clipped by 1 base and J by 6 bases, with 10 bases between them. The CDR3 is CASSLYSVSEAFF. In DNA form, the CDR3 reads TGTGCCAGCAGCTTGTATTCCGTCTCTGAAGCTTTCTTT.

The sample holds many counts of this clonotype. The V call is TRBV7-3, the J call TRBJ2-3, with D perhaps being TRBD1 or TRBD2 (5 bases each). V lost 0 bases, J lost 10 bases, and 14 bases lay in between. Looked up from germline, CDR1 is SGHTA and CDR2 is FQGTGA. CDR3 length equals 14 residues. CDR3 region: CASSLTSTGTAQYF. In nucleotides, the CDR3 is TGTGCCAGCAGCTTAACGTCGACCGGGACGGCGCAGTATTTT.

CDR3 sequence: CASRGTGIQPQHF. Written as DNA, the CDR3 is TGTGCCAGTAGGGGGACAGGGATTCAGCCCCAGCATTTT. The J gene is TRBJ1-5, the V gene TRBV19, with 9 bases fitting TRBD1. The germline V gene has CDR1 LNHDA and CDR2 SQIVND (reference sequence). The CDR3 contains 13 residues. The V gene end was trimmed by 6 bases and the J gene end by 6 bases; junction bases not matched to a gene: 3.

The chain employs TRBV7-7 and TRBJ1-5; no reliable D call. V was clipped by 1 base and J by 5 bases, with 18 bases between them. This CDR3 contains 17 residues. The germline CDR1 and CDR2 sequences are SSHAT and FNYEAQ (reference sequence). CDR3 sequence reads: CASSLGRQKIGYQPQHF. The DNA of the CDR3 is TGTGCCAGCAGCTTAGGTCGGCAGAAAATCGGATATCAGCCCCAGCATTTT.

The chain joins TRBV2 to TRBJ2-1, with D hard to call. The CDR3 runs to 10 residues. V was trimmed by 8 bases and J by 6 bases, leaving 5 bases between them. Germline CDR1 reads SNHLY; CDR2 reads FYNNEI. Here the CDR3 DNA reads TGTGCCAGCTGGGGCAATGAGCAGTTCTTC. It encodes CASWGNEQFF.

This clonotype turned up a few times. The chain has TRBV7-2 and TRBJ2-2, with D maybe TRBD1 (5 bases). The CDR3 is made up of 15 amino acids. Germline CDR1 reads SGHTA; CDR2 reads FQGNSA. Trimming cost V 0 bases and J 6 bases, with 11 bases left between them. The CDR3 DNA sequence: TGTGCCAGCAGCTTAGCGCCAGGGTGGGCCGGGGAGCTGTTTTTT. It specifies CASSLAPGWAGELFF.

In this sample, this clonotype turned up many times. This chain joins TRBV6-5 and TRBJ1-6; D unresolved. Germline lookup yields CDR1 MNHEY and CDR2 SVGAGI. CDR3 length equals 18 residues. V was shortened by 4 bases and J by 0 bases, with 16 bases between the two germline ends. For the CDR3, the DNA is TGTGCCAGCAGTTCCAATCGCCCAGAAGGCTCCTATAATTCACCCCTCCACTTT. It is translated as CASSSNRPEGSYNSPLHF.

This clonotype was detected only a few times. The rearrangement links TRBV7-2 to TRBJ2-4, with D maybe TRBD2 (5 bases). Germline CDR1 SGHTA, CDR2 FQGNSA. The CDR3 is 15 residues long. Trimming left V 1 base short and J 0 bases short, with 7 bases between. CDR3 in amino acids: CASSLDEGAKNIQYF. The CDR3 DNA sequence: TGTGCCAGCAGCTTAGACGAGGGAGCCAAAAACATTCAGTACTTC.

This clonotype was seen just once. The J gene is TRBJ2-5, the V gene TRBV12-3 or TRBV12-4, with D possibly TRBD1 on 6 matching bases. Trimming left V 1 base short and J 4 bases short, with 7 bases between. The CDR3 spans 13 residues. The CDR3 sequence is CASSLVQGETQYF. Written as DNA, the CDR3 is TGTGCCAGCAGTTTAGTACAGGGAGAGACCCAGTACTTC.

CDR3 bases: TGTGCCAGCAGGAAAGGGACTAGCGGGGATTACGAGCAGTACTTC. It yields the protein CASRKGTSGDYEQYF. The rearrangement links TRBV6-6 to TRBJ2-7; TRBD2 matches 13 bases. Trimming at V came to 6 bases and at J to 4 bases, leaving 6 bases not matched to a gene. CDR1 is MNHNY and CDR2 is SVGAGI in the germline V gene (reference sequence). CDR3 length: 15 amino acids.

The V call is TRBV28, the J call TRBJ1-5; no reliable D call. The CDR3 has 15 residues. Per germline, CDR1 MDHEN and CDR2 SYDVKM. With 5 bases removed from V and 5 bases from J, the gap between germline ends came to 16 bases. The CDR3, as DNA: TGTGCCAGCAGTCCCCCAGGAGGGCTATATCAGCCCCAGCATTTT. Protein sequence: CASSPPGGLYQPQHF.

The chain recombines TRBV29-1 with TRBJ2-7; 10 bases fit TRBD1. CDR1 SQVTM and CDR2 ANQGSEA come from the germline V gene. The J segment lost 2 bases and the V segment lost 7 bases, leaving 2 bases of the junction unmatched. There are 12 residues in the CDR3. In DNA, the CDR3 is TGCAGCGCAGGACAGGGGGCCTACGAGCAGTACTTC. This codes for CSAGQGAYEQYF.

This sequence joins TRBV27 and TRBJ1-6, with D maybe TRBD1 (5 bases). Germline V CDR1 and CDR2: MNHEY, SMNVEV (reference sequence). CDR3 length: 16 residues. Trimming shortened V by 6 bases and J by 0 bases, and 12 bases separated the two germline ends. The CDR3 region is CASSWGKSSYNSPLHF. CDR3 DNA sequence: TGTGCCAGCAGCTGGGGGAAAAGCTCCTATAATTCACCCCTCCACTTT.

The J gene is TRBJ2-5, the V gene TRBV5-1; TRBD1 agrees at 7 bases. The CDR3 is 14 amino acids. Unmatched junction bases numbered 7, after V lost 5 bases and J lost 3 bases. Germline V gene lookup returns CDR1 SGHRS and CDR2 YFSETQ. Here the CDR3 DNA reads TGCGCCAGCAGTTCCTCAGGGGGTAAAGAGACCCAGTACTTC. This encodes CASSSSGGKETQYF.